This T cell receptor (beta chain) was obtained from a study of T-cell memory formation after mild COVID-19. The germline gives CDR1 ENHRY, CDR2 SYGVKD. Trimming left V 4 bases short and J 3 bases short, with 6 bases between. The CDR3 is 12 residues long. Using its own MiXCR run on the 5' RACE reads, TCRdb lists one record per CDR3 protein. Among 400,000 or so distinct CDR3 sequences listed, 20% to 25% were seen once. This clonotype was picked up a small number of times. The receptor was derived from an adult woman who had mild COVID-19 (a few samples of this study predate the infection). Cell type and time point are not known. Material for sequencing was PBMCs or a T cell subset sorted from them (not recorded which). This chain links TRBV10-3 with TRBJ1-1; D ambiguous. Here the CDR3 DNA reads TGTGCCATCAGTGCTAGGGACACTGAAGCTTTCTTT. It is translated as CAISARDTEAFF.